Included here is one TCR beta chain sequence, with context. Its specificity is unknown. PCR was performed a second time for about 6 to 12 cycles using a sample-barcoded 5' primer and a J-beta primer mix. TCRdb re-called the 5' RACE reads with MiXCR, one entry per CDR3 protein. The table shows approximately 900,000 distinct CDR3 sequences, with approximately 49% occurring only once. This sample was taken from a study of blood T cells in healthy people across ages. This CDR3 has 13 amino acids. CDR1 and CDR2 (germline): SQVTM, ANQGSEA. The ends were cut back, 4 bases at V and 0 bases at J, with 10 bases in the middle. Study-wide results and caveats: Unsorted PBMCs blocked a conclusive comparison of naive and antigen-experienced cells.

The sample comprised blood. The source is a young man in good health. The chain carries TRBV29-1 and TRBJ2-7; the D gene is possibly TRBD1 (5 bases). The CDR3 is CSVARRASYEQYF. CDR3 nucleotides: TGCAGCGTTGCTCGCAGGGCCTCCTACGAGCAGTACTTC.